The 28 T cell receptor beta chains below come from one sample, sequenced in a study of blood T cell repertoires in COVID-19. The method was immunoSEQ multiplex PCR; TCRdb's version includes in-frame clones alone and lacks a portion of them. The sample contains about 98,000 clones, 80% to 95% of which appear only once. The sample consisted of peripheral blood. These receptors were taken from a woman aged 45-59 years with COVID-19, enrolled during active disease.

This rearrangement joins TRBV5-1 to TRBJ1-1; the D is unclear. V dropped 4 bases and J dropped 3 bases, with 4 bases sitting between them. Per the germline V gene, CDR1 is SGHRS and CDR2 is YFSETQ. The CDR3 has 11 amino acids. CDR3 region: CASSLDTEAFF. In nucleotides, the CDR3 is TGCGCCAGCAGCCTCGACACTGAAGCTTTCTTT.

The V and J genes are TRBV19 and TRBJ2-5, with 7 nucleotides matching TRBD2. V was pared by 4 bases and J by 5 bases, with 7 bases of the junction left unmatched. The CDR3 is made up of 14 amino acids. Germline V gene sequence: CDR1 LNHDA, CDR2 SQIVND (reference sequence). This chain's CDR3 is CASSRGGLGETQYF. Here the CDR3 DNA reads TGTGCCAGTAGTAGGGGAGGGCTCGGGGAGACCCAGTACTTC.

The chain combines TRBV12-3 or TRBV12-4 with TRBJ1-4; D remains unclear. V lost 6 bases and J 12 bases, leaving 11 bases between the germline ends. This CDR3 is built from 11 residues. The CDR3 nucleotides read TGTGCCAGCAGGGCACGGGGAGAACTGTTTTTT. Encoded protein: CASRARGELFF.

The V call is TRBV5-5, the J call TRBJ1-6; D is perhaps TRBD1 (6 bases). Germline loops: CDR1 SGHKS, CDR2 YYEKEE (reference sequence). V dropped 4 bases and J dropped 7 bases, with 18 bases sitting between them. The CDR3 consists of 16 residues. The CDR3 region is CASSPFIPGDNSPLHF. In DNA form, the CDR3 reads TGTGCCAGCAGCCCTTTCATCCCAGGGGACAATTCACCCCTCCACTTT.

The chain combines TRBV15 with TRBJ2-2, with 7 bases fitting TRBD2. Germline-derived CDR1 and CDR2 are LNHNV and YYDKDF (reference sequence). The junction had 7 bases not matched to a gene; V was cut back by 1 base and J by 5 bases. This CDR3 is 16 amino acids long. CDR3 sequence: CATSRGPGTKTGELFF. Here the CDR3 DNA reads TGTGCCACCAGCAGAGGGCCCGGGACTAAAACCGGGGAGCTGTTTTTT.

The genes are TRBV13 and TRBJ2-7; D not certain. Trimming cost V 5 bases and J 5 bases, with 10 bases left between them. Germline values: CDR1 PRHDT, CDR2 FYEKMQ (reference sequence). There are 12 residues in the CDR3. The CDR3 here is CASSPRNHEQYF. Written as DNA, the CDR3 is TGTGCCAGCAGCCCGCGTAACCACGAGCAGTACTTC.

This chain joins TRBV19 and TRBJ2-1; 9 bases line up with TRBD1. The junction had 4 bases not matched to a gene; V was cut back by 4 bases and J by 3 bases. Germline CDR1 reads LNHDA; CDR2 reads SQIVND (reference sequence). This CDR3 comprises 15 residues. The CDR3 sequence: CASSSTGGLYNEQFF. The CDR3 region has the DNA TGTGCCAGTAGTAGTACAGGGGGCCTCTACAATGAGCAGTTCTTC.

This clone appeared once. The V call is TRBV6-2 or TRBV6-3, the J call TRBJ1-2; perhaps TRBD1 as D (5 bases). Trimming stripped 5 bases from V and 2 bases from J, with 12 bases between. Germline CDR1 MNHEY, CDR2 SVGEGT. CDR3 size: 14 residues. Here the CDR3 DNA reads TGTGCCAGCAGTAGAATTACAGGAAACTATGGCTACACCTTC. Translation: CASSRITGNYGYTF.

The chain couples TRBV5-5 to TRBJ2-5; 8 nucleotides align to TRBD1. Trimming took 2 bases from V and 2 from J; bases not matched to a gene: 5. This CDR3 has 15 amino acids. Germline CDR1 is SGHKS and CDR2 is YYEKEE (reference sequence). In DNA form, the CDR3 reads TGTGCCAGCAGCTTAGACAGGGGACTGCAAGAGACCCAGTACTTC. It translates to CASSLDRGLQETQYF. The whole variable domain, remainder taken from reference TRBV5-5 and TRBJ2-5, is DAGVTQSPTHLIKTRGQQVTLRCSPISGHKSVSWYQQVLGQGPQFIFQYYEKEERGRGNFPDRFSARQFPNYSSELNVNALLLGDSALYLCASSLDRGLQETQYFGPGTRLLVL.

The rearrangement joins TRBV19 to TRBJ1-2, with TRBD1 matching 8 bases. Germline assignment: CDR1 LNHDA and CDR2 SQIVND (reference sequence). Germline trimming cut 6 bases from V and 8 bases from J; bases unmatched to any gene: 11. This CDR3 is built from 14 residues. CDR3 bases: TGTGCCAGTAGCGACAGGGGCCTTCCGAGGGGCTACACCTTC. Its translation: CASSDRGLPRGYTF.

The gene calls are TRBV9 and TRBJ2-7, with 9 bases lining up with TRBD1. V was clipped by 3 bases and J by 2 bases; unmatched bases: 3. This CDR3 is built from 14 residues. Germline lookup yields CDR1 SGDLS and CDR2 YYNGEE. CDR3 DNA sequence: TGTGCCAGCAGCGAGCGGGACAGGGCCTACGAGCAGTACTTC. This sequence encodes CASSERDRAYEQYF.

V and J are TRBV10-1 and TRBJ2-1, with 9 bases aligning to TRBD2. CDR1 is WNHNN and CDR2 is SYGVQD in the germline V gene (reference sequence). V lost 6 bases and J lost 6; bases outside the gene matches: 12. This CDR3 has 16 residues. The CDR3, as DNA: TGCGCCAGCAGGTTTCAAGCGGGGGGTTCTCTCAATGAGCAGTTCTTC. Its translation: CASRFQAGGSLNEQFF.

V usage is TRBV5-6 and J usage is TRBJ1-2; D is ambiguous. V was clipped by 0 bases and J by 3 bases, with 12 bases between them. Germline CDR1 and CDR2: SGHDT and YYEEEE. This CDR3 has 15 amino acids. The CDR3 region is CASSLDGVSDYGYTF. In nucleotides, the CDR3 is TGTGCCAGCAGCTTGGACGGGGTATCAGACTATGGCTACACCTTC.

The chain has TRBV6-5 and TRBJ2-2; the D gene is possibly TRBD2 (6 bases). This CDR3 comprises 13 residues. CDR1 MNHEY and CDR2 SVGAGI come from the germline V gene. V lost 7 bases and J lost 8, with 14 bases in between. This CDR3 is CASTTLAGGELFF. For the CDR3, the DNA is TGTGCCAGCACGACCCTTGCGGGGGGGGAGCTGTTTTTT.

This rearrangement joins TRBV19 to TRBJ1-1; D gene uncertain. Germline V gene sequence: CDR1 LNHDA, CDR2 SQIVND (reference sequence). CDR3 size: 17 residues. The germline V and J ends were trimmed by 1 base and 3 bases, with 18 bases remaining between them. In DNA form, the CDR3 reads TGTGCCAGTAGTATAGCTCGGGGAGGGTACTCGGACACTGAAGCTTTCTTT. Its protein is CASSIARGGYSDTEAFF. Full variable domain (missing parts from reference TRBV19 and TRBJ1-1): DGGITQSPKYLFRKEGQNVTLSCEQNLNHDAMYWYRQDPGQGLRLIYYSQIVNDFQKGDIAEGYSVSREKKESFPLTVTSAQKNPTAFYLCASSIARGGYSDTEAFFGQGTRLTVV.

The V and J genes are TRBV7-7 and TRBJ2-1; TRBD2 might be the D (5 bases). The CDR3 sequence is 12 residues long. Germline values: CDR1 SSHAT, CDR2 FNYEAQ (reference sequence). The ends were cut back, 3 bases at V and 9 bases at J, with 9 bases in the middle. CDR3 nucleotide sequence: TGTGCCAGCAGCTTCCTTGGAGGTGAGCAGTTCTTC. This translates into CASSFLGGEQFF.

The chain joins TRBV28 to TRBJ1-1, with unresolved D. CDR1 is MDHEN, CDR2 SYDVKM, per germline. V dropped 2 bases and J dropped 1 base, with 5 bases sitting between them. CDR3 length: 13 residues. The DNA for the CDR3 is TGTGCCAGCAGTTTAGGCTGGAACACTGAAGCTTTCTTT. Amino acids: CASSLGWNTEAFF.

The V call is TRBV7-9, the J call TRBJ1-1, with 11 positions matching TRBD1. CDR1 and CDR2 (germline): SEHNR, FQNEAQ (reference sequence). The CDR3 runs 18 residues. V trimming: 7 bases; J trimming: 6 bases; junction bases outside the gene matches: 19. The CDR3 reads CASTLDRGLSGINAEAFF. CDR3 DNA sequence: TGTGCCAGCACCCTGGACAGGGGGCTCTCAGGAATCAATGCTGAAGCTTTCTTT.

Of note for this clone: A junction end diverges from the germline sequence, so it may reflect a read error. The chain is built from TRBV6-5 and TRBJ1-2; D perhaps matches TRBD1 (6 bases). CDR1 is MNHEY, CDR2 SVGAGI, per germline. This CDR3 has 14 amino acids. The CDR3: CASIYSGANYGYTF. The CDR3 DNA is TGTGCCAGCATTTACTCAGGGGCTAACTATGGCTACACCTTC.

This chain joins TRBV12-5 and TRBJ2-5; 10 positions match TRBD1. The CDR3 extends over 18 amino acids. The germline gives CDR1 LGHNT, CDR2 FRNRAP. The V and J ends lost 0 bases and 4 bases, in that order; junction bases with no gene match: 11. The CDR3 bases are TGTGCTAGTGGTTTGGTAGGGAGACAGGGGGCGGGAAGAGAGACCCAGTACTTC. Translated, it gives CASGLVGRQGAGRETQYF.

The chain recombines TRBV11-2 with TRBJ2-7, with 7 bases identical to TRBD1. Unmatched junction bases numbered 3, after V lost 2 bases and J lost 2 bases. CDR3 length: 14 amino acids. Per the germline V gene, CDR1 is SGHAT and CDR2 is FQNNGV. Here the CDR3 reads CASSLSQGAYEQYF. CDR3 sequence (DNA): TGTGCCAGCAGCTTAAGTCAGGGGGCCTACGAGCAGTACTTC.

This clone has only one observation. J is TRBJ2-7 and V is TRBV3-1 (or the pseudogene TRBV3-2), with 10 bases matching TRBD1. V shed 4 bases, J shed 11 bases, and the junction held 5 bases outside the gene matches. There are 12 residues in the CDR3. The germline V gene encodes CDR1 LGHDT and CDR2 YNNKEL (reference sequence). CDR3 bases: TGTGCCAGCAGCCGGGACAGGGGAGGGAAGTACTTC. Amino acids: CASSRDRGGKYF.

In its sample, this clone was seen once. The chain links TRBV6-6 to TRBJ2-7; 13 bases line up with TRBD2. The trim removed 5 bases at V and 9 bases at J, leaving 16 bases unmatched. The V gene's germline CDR1 is MNHNY and CDR2 SVGAGI (reference sequence). The CDR3 extends over 17 amino acids. The CDR3 here is CASSPSSGTSGARRQYV. In DNA form, the CDR3 reads TGTGCCAGCAGTCCTTCCTCCGGGACTAGCGGGGCTAGGAGGCAGTACGTC.

This sequence joins TRBV28 and TRBJ1-5; D gene ambiguous. V was cut by 4 bases and J by 5 bases, with 3 bases left in between. CDR1 MDHEN and CDR2 SYDVKM come from the germline V gene. This CDR3 comprises 11 residues. The CDR3 loop reads CASSSYQPQHF. The CDR3 DNA reads TGTGCCAGCAGTTCGTATCAGCCCCAGCATTTT.

The CDR3 region is CASRGQTSYEQYF. The CDR3 nucleotides are TGCGCCAGCAGGGGACAGACCTCCTACGAGCAGTACTTC. The chain links TRBV10-2 to TRBJ2-7, with 7 bases lining up with TRBD1. Germline lookup yields CDR1 WSHSY and CDR2 SAAADI. The CDR3 has 13 residues. After removal of 6 bases from V and 0 bases from J, the junction contained 2 bases not matched to a gene.

This chain joins TRBV6-5 and TRBJ1-1, with TRBD1 as a possible D gene (6 bases). Germline V lookup: CDR1 MNHEY, CDR2 SVGAGI. The V end was cut by 6 bases, the J end by 1 base, with 6 bases between. The CDR3 is 12 residues long. Here the CDR3 DNA reads TGTGCCAGCAGACAGGGGAACACTGAAGCTTTCTTT. Its protein is CASRQGNTEAFF.

This clone appeared once. This chain uses TRBV3-1 (or the pseudogene TRBV3-2) with TRBJ2-3, with 7 bases fitting TRBD2. V was clipped by 4 bases and J by 3 bases; unmatched bases: 7. Germline CDR1 is LGHDT and CDR2 is YNNKEL (reference sequence). The CDR3 runs to 15 residues. In nucleotides, the CDR3 is TGTGCCAGCAGCCCTGGGGGGGGGTTGACAGATACGCAGTATTTT. Its translation is CASSPGGGLTDTQYF.

The rearrangement uses TRBV27 and TRBJ2-7; 9 bases are shared with TRBD2. The CDR3 runs 15 residues. Germline lookup yields CDR1 MNHEY and CDR2 SMNVEV (reference sequence). V was pared by 2 bases and J by 0 bases, with 2 bases of the junction left unmatched. The CDR3 protein is CASSLKRGASYEQYV. Written as DNA, the CDR3 is TGTGCCAGCAGTTTAAAGCGGGGGGCCTCCTACGAGCAGTACGTC.